This note documents a single T cell receptor (beta chain) sequence. Generated by immunoSEQ multiplex PCR, the TCRdb table keeps only in-frame clones and is missing some. The sample yields about 220,000 clones, 80% to 90% seen once. Germline V CDR1 and CDR2: KGHSH, LQKENI. J was trimmed by 8 bases and V by 3 bases; bases with no gene match: 7. The CDR3 is made up of 14 amino acids. This sample is part of a study of cytomegalovirus exposure and HLA in healthy donors. Sequencing was carried out using PBMCs. This TCR was sampled from a woman aged 18-29 years in good health and CMV-seronegative. The chain links TRBV18 to TRBJ1-1, with 9 bases identical to TRBD1. CDR3: CASSPGTGRVEAFF. For the CDR3, the DNA is TGTGCCAGCTCACCGGGGACAGGGAGAGTCGAAGCTTTCTTT.